Shown below are 19 T cell receptor beta chains from a single sample sequenced in a study of blood T cells in healthy people across ages. A second PCR, run for about 7 to 11 cycles, used a sample-barcoded 5' primer plus a J-beta primer mix. From the 5' RACE reads, TCRdb called clonotypes with MiXCR, one entry per CDR3 protein. Of about 1.6 million distinct CDR3 sequences in the sample, 30% to 35% were seen once. The sequenced sample consisted of blood. The receptor source for this set is a woman aged 30 to 39 in good health.

The chain employs TRBV20-1 and TRBJ1-5, with 8 bases identical to TRBD1. V lost 4 bases and J lost 8; bases outside the gene matches: 16. The length of the CDR3 is 16 residues. Germline V gene sequence: CDR1 DFQATT, CDR2 SNEGSKA (reference sequence). CDR3 in DNA: TGCAGTGCTACCTCAGGGGGCCGGAGTAGTATTGAGCCCCAGCATTTT. It specifies CSATSGGRSSIEPQHF.

The chain links TRBV7-9 to TRBJ1-3; D gene unclear. Germline V gene data show CDR1 as SEHNR and CDR2 as FQNEAQ (reference sequence). The CDR3 spans 16 residues. V was trimmed by 4 bases and J by 5 bases, leaving 18 bases between them. CDR3 region: CASSSTVQLLRNTIYF. The CDR3 coding sequence is TGTGCCAGCAGCTCGACGGTACAGCTACTAAGAAACACCATATATTTT.

This clonotype was seen at least ten times. The rearrangement uses TRBV7-8 and TRBJ1-1; tentatively, D is TRBD1 (6 bases). Per the germline V gene, CDR1 is SGHVS and CDR2 is FQNEAQ. CDR3 size: 15 residues. Trimming removed 2 bases at V and 8 bases at J, with 18 bases between. In nucleotides, the CDR3 is TGTGCCAGCAGCTTATTTACAGGGCGAAATCAAGAAGCTTTCTTT. Protein product: CASSLFTGRNQEAFF.

The J gene is TRBJ1-1, the V gene TRBV4-1; D is unresolved. V was cut by 4 bases and J by 0 bases, with 12 bases left in between. This CDR3 has 15 amino acids. CDR1 MGHRA and CDR2 YSYEKL come from the germline V gene. The CDR3 here is CASSPQLTLNTEAFF. CDR3 in DNA: TGCGCCAGCAGCCCACAACTGACACTGAACACTGAAGCTTTCTTT.

The V gene is TRBV20-1, the J gene TRBJ1-1; 7 bases agree with TRBD1. V lost 5 bases and J lost 1; bases outside the gene matches: 10. This CDR3 has 15 amino acids. CDR1 and CDR2 from the germline V gene are DFQATT and SNEGSKA (reference sequence). In DNA, the CDR3 is TGCAGTGCTTGGGGACAGAAGGGGACGAACACTGAAGCTTTCTTT. Encoded protein: CSAWGQKGTNTEAFF.

The chain uses TRBV18 and TRBJ1-5; unclear D gene. In germline, CDR1 is KGHSH, CDR2 LQKENI. The CDR3 totals 16 residues. V lost 3 bases to trimming and J lost 4 bases, with 16 bases between them. CDR3 DNA sequence: TGTGCCAGCTCACCCGTTGGACTAAACGGGAATCAGCCCCAGCATTTT. Encoded protein: CASSPVGLNGNQPQHF.

This clonotype was observed a few times. V gene TRBV20-1 combines with J gene TRBJ2-7; 9 bases match TRBD2. V gave up 1 base and J gave up 1 base; unmatched junction bases: 5. The CDR3 has 15 residues. Germline V gene lookup returns CDR1 DFQATT and CDR2 SNEGSKA (reference sequence). The CDR3 nucleotides read TGCAGTGCTAGAGGGCAAGCGGGGGGATCCTACGAGCAGTACTTC. Encoded protein: CSARGQAGGSYEQYF.

This clonotype appeared a few times. The V call is TRBV19, the J call TRBJ2-5; unclear D gene. Trimming removed 1 base at V and 7 bases at J, with 7 bases between. There are 12 residues in the CDR3. The V gene's germline CDR1 is LNHDA and CDR2 SQIVND (reference sequence). The CDR3 DNA is TGTGCCAGTAGTATAGTTGGCGGGACCCAGTACTTC. Amino acids: CASSIVGGTQYF.

There are a few counts of this clonotype. The rearrangement joins TRBV7-2 to TRBJ2-3, with 10 bases lining up with TRBD2. J lost 2 bases, V lost 0 bases, and 11 bases had no gene match. CDR3 size: 19 residues. Germline V gene sequence: CDR1 SGHTA, CDR2 FQGNSA. This CDR3 is CASSLARLAGAPDTDTQYF. The CDR3 bases are TGTGCCAGCAGCTTAGCGCGGCTAGCGGGAGCCCCTGACACAGATACGCAGTATTTT.

This clonotype was seen a few times. This rearrangement joins TRBV6-2 or TRBV6-3 to TRBJ2-7; TRBD2 aligns across 7 bases. Looked up from germline, CDR1 is MNHEY and CDR2 is SVGEGT. This CDR3 is built from 14 residues. J was trimmed by 7 bases and V by 0 bases; bases with no gene match: 6. The CDR3: CASSYSGTTDEQYF. CDR3 sequence (DNA): TGTGCCAGCAGTTACTCCGGGACTACAGATGAGCAGTACTTC.

The chain uses TRBV5-6 and TRBJ2-7; the D gene is possibly TRBD2 (6 bases). Trimming removed 6 bases at V and 5 bases at J, with 18 bases between. Germline V gene lookup returns CDR1 SGHDT and CDR2 YYEEEE. CDR3 length equals 14 residues. In DNA, the CDR3 is TGTGCCAGCACCCTTGACGGGAGCCTCGACGAGCAGTACTTC. Translated, it gives CASTLDGSLDEQYF.

This clonotype was detected a few times. This sequence joins TRBV10-3 and TRBJ2-3; 7 bases are shared with TRBD2. The CDR3 is 17 amino acids. With V trimmed by 0 bases and J by 0 bases, 6 bases remained unmatched. Germline loops: CDR1 ENHRY, CDR2 SYGVKD. The CDR3 bases are TGTGCCATCAGTGAGTCAAGAGGCGGGAGAAGCACAGATACGCAGTATTTT. Protein product: CAISESRGGRSTDTQYF.

The CDR3 region is CASSKARTSGRENTGELFF. The DNA of the CDR3 is TGTGCCAGCAGCAAAGCTAGGACTAGCGGGAGGGAGAACACCGGGGAGCTGTTTTTT. The chain employs TRBV21-1 and TRBJ2-2; the table's D call, TRBD2, was not checked against the DNA. TRBV21-1 is a known pseudogene. The CDR3 covers 19 residues.

This clonotype was detected only a few times. This chain connects TRBV9 to TRBJ2-3; D remains unclear. The CDR3 runs 16 residues. The ends were cut back, 0 bases at V and 0 bases at J, with 11 bases in the middle. CDR1 SGDLS and CDR2 YYNGEE come from the germline V gene. CDR3 nucleotides: TGTGCCAGCAGCGTAGCTTCCTGGGATAGCACAGATACGCAGTATTTT. Translating gives CASSVASWDSTDTQYF.

This clonotype was counted ten times or more. For the CDR3, the DNA is TGCAGTACCTTAGGGCAGGGTCATGAGCAGTTCTTC. Protein: CSTLGQGHEQFF. V usage is TRBV29-1 and J usage is TRBJ2-1; D might be TRBD1 (5 bases). The CDR3 runs to 12 residues. Germline V gives CDR1 SQVTM, CDR2 ANQGSEA.

Comments on this clonotype: This may come from a read error, since a much larger clone is one base off. The V and J genes are TRBV27 and TRBJ2-5; unclear D gene. The length of the CDR3 is 12 residues. Germline CDR1 MNHEY, CDR2 SMNVEV (reference sequence). CDR3 sequence: CAAKRGQETRYF. The CDR3 DNA is TGTGCCGCGAAACGTGGGCAAGAGACCCGGTACTTC.

With respect to this clonotype: Mismatch with germline at one junction end may stem from a read error. The gene calls are TRBV15 and TRBJ1-5; D may be TRBD1 (5 bases). Germline V lookup: CDR1 LNHNV, CDR2 YYDKDF (reference sequence). The CDR3 extends over 15 amino acids. The CDR3 sequence is CAASRDRGTNQPQHF. The CDR3 DNA reads as TGTGCCGCCAGCAGAGATCGGGGCACTAATCAGCCCCAGCATTTT.

The genes are TRBV27 and TRBJ2-7; D tentatively fits TRBD1 or TRBD2 (5 bases each). CDR1 is MNHEY and CDR2 is SMNVEV in the germline V gene (reference sequence). The CDR3 runs to 15 residues. V lost 5 bases, J lost 2 bases, and 16 bases lay in between. The CDR3 DNA sequence: TGTGCCAGCAGTGTCACAGGAGGCGCAACCTACGAGCAGTACTTC. This codes for CASSVTGGATYEQYF.

The chain recombines TRBV6-2 or TRBV6-3 with TRBJ2-1; D call uncertain. Germline CDR1 is MNHEY and CDR2 is SVGEGT. V was shortened by 7 bases and J by 1 base, with 17 bases between the two germline ends. The length of the CDR3 is 16 residues. In DNA form, the CDR3 reads TGTGCCAGCATTGGAAAAAACGTGAATTCCTACAATGAGCAGTTCTTC. Translating gives CASIGKNVNSYNEQFF.